The T cell receptor beta chain under discussion was sequenced for a study of OX40 agonist ivuxolimab in advanced cancers. CDR3 length: 15 amino acids. Per germline, CDR1 KGHSH and CDR2 LQKENI. The V end was cut by 1 base, the J end by 7 bases, with 14 bases between. Profiling relied on immunoSEQ multiplex PCR, and the TCRdb table lists in-frame clones only, not all of them. The table records about 71,000 clones, 81% of them present only once. The rearrangement joins TRBV18 to TRBJ2-1, with D possibly TRBD1 on 6 matching bases. The sample consisted of CD4+ or CD8+ T cells sorted from blood, taken in a trial of the OX40 agonist ivuxolimab. This receptor was obtained from an adult with an advanced solid tumor such as melanoma, head and neck, liver or kidney cancer. This chain's CDR3 is CASSPLTGTGNEQFF. In DNA, the CDR3 is TGTGCCAGCTCACCACTTACAGGGACGGGGAATGAGCAGTTCTTC.